This TCR beta chain was identified in a study of blood T cell repertoires in COVID-19. Across the study: The cDNA or gDNA used as material had been derived from T cells, B-cell-depleted T cells, or PBMCs.

The germline V gene encodes CDR1 MNHEY and CDR2 SVGAGI. V trimming: 5 bases; J trimming: 7 bases; junction bases outside the gene matches: 9. The CDR3 is made up of 15 amino acids. Seattle's cohort entered during active infection and was followed longitudinally. Method: immunoSEQ multiplex PCR; TCRdb's copy keeps in-frame clones and lacks some. The data contain fewer than 95,000 clones, around 74% of them seen just once; the ten biggest clones take up 3.5% to 4%. This TCR was sampled from a man aged 65-85 years with COVID-19, enrolled during active disease. The chain uses TRBV6-5 and TRBJ2-2; 8 bases are a match to TRBD2. Sequencing used peripheral blood. This CDR3 is CASSPTGGYDGELFF. CDR3 nucleotide sequence: TGTGCCAGCAGTCCGACGGGGGGGTACGACGGGGAGCTGTTTTTT.